The 29 T cell receptor beta chains presented below share a single source sample, sequenced in a study of graft-versus-host responses after intestinal transplantation. Plating combined roughly 200,000 CFSE-labeled responder cells with roughly 200,000 irradiated, violet-dye-labeled stimulator cells. Profiling relied on immunoSEQ multiplex PCR, and the TCRdb table lists in-frame clones only, not all of them. Here the sample spans several thousand clones, about a third being singletons. The source was alloreactive CD8+ T cells from a mixed lymphocyte reaction culture, collected before intestinal transplant. The subset here: CFSE-low proliferating T cells sorted from approximately 6-day pre-transplant mixed lymphocyte reaction (GvH or HvG direction). The receptors stem from a human patient who received an intestinal transplant.

This clone was counted a few times. The genes are TRBV21-1 and TRBJ2-2; TRBD2 is the table's D call, not checked against the DNA. TRBV21-1 is an annotated pseudogene. This CDR3 has 17 residues. The DNA for the CDR3 is TGTGCCAGCAGCGGGACTAGCGGGAGTGGGAACACCGGGGAGCTGTTTTTT. Translated: CASSGTSGSGNTGELFF.

This rearrangement joins TRBV6-5 to TRBJ2-1; the match to TRBD1 covers 8 bases. Unmatched junction bases numbered 4, after V lost 4 bases and J lost 8 bases. Germline assignment: CDR1 MNHEY and CDR2 SVGAGI. This CDR3 contains 13 residues. The CDR3 DNA follows: TGTGCCAGCAGTTGGACAGGGAGGCATGAGCAGTTCTTC. Protein sequence: CASSWTGRHEQFF.

In its sample, this clone is medium-sized. This chain joins TRBV6-6 and TRBJ2-7; D perhaps matches TRBD1 (6 bases). Germline V CDR1 and CDR2: MNHNY, SVGAGI (reference sequence). This CDR3 has 14 amino acids. The germline V and J ends were trimmed by 5 bases and 0 bases, with 11 bases remaining between them. CDR3 region: CASSGPGHSYEQYF. The CDR3 nucleotides are TGTGCCAGCAGTGGACCGGGACACTCCTACGAGCAGTACTTC.

The V gene is TRBV9, the J gene TRBJ2-2; possibly TRBD1 for D (5 bases). Germline assignment: CDR1 SGDLS and CDR2 YYNGEE. The V end was cut by 0 bases, the J end by 6 bases, with 6 bases between. The CDR3 runs to 13 residues. The CDR3 DNA is TGTGCCAGCAGCGTAGGGGGCGCCGGGGAGCTGTTTTTT. The encoded protein is CASSVGGAGELFF. Full variable domain (rest looked up from reference TRBV9 and TRBJ2-2): DSGVTQTPKHLITATGQRVTLRCSPRSGDLSVYWYQQSLDQGLQFLIQYYNGEERAKGNILERFSAQQFPDLHSELNLSSLELGDSALYFCASSVGGAGELFFGEGSRLTVL.

The V call is TRBV19, the J call TRBJ2-1; 7 bases fit TRBD2. Germline values: CDR1 LNHDA, CDR2 SQIVND (reference sequence). The CDR3 spans 16 residues. The V gene end was trimmed by 4 bases and the J gene end by 3 bases; junction bases not matched to a gene: 9. CDR3 nucleotide sequence: TGTGCCAGTAGTACTTCTAGCGGTCCCATCTACAATGAGCAGTTCTTC. Translating gives CASSTSSGPIYNEQFF. The full variable domain, rest sourced from reference TRBV19 and TRBJ2-1, is DGGITQSPKYLFRKEGQNVTLSCEQNLNHDAMYWYRQDPGQGLRLIYYSQIVNDFQKGDIAEGYSVSREKKESFPLTVTSAQKNPTAFYLCASSTSSGPIYNEQFFGPGTRLTVL.

This clone was counted between two and nine times. The chain employs TRBV27 and TRBJ2-1; D is possibly TRBD2 (6 bases). The CDR3 is 15 residues long. Trimming shortened V by 10 bases and J by 4 bases, and 20 bases separated the two germline ends. Germline-derived CDR1 and CDR2 are MNHEY and SMNVEV (reference sequence). The CDR3: CATTPYGGVYNEQFF. CDR3 in DNA: TGTGCCACCACCCCCTACGGCGGGGTGTACAATGAGCAGTTCTTC.

This clone appeared a few times. This sequence joins TRBV2 and TRBJ1-2, with TRBD1 identical over 11 bases. V was clipped by 6 bases and J by 8 bases; unmatched bases: 8. The germline gives CDR1 SNHLY, CDR2 FYNNEI. This CDR3 region has 14 residues. DNA for the CDR3: TGTGCCAGCAGCCACGGACAGGGGGCGTCCGGCTACACCTTC. Its translation is CASSHGQGASGYTF.

In its sample, this clone ranks as medium-sized. The V and J genes are TRBV4-1 and TRBJ2-3, with a tentative D call TRBD2 (7 bases). Germline assignment: CDR1 MGHRA and CDR2 YSYEKL. V dropped 0 bases and J dropped 6 bases, with 25 bases sitting between them. The CDR3 is 19 amino acids. CDR3 in amino acids: CASSQDEDVSSGGQDTQYF. The CDR3 region has the DNA TGCGCCAGCAGCCAAGATGAGGATGTGTCGTCGGGGGGCCAGGATACGCAGTATTTT.

This clone showed up just a few times. V and J are TRBV27 and TRBJ2-1; D remains unclear. V lost 0 bases, J lost 4 bases, and 7 bases lay in between. The CDR3 is 14 amino acids. CDR1 and CDR2 from the germline V gene are MNHEY and SMNVEV (reference sequence). This CDR3 reads CASSLSSIYNEQFF. DNA for the CDR3: TGTGCCAGCAGTTTATCTTCTATATACAATGAGCAGTTCTTC.

This chain connects TRBV6-5 to TRBJ2-1; TRBD1 matches 9 bases. The CDR3 has 13 residues. V shed 5 bases, J shed 10 bases, and the junction held 6 bases outside the gene matches. The V gene's germline CDR1 is MNHEY and CDR2 SVGAGI. The CDR3 here is CASSATGGREQFF. The CDR3 nucleotides are TGTGCCAGCAGTGCCACAGGGGGCCGAGAGCAGTTCTTC.

This clone was seen only a few times. The V call is TRBV5-4, the J call TRBJ2-6; D is ambiguous. CDR3 length: 15 amino acids. Trimming took 0 bases from V and 0 from J, leaving 4 bases between them. CDR1 and CDR2 from the germline V gene are SGHNT and YYREEE (reference sequence). In DNA, the CDR3 is TGTGCCAGCAGCTTGGCCTTCTCTGGGGCCAACGTCCTGACTTTC. Translation gives CASSLAFSGANVLTF.

The V and J genes are TRBV9 and TRBJ2-7, with D possibly matching TRBD1 (6 bases). This CDR3 is built from 13 residues. V lost 0 bases and J lost 7, with 11 bases in between. In germline, CDR1 is SGDLS, CDR2 YYNGEE. The CDR3 region is CASSVGGQGEQYF. The DNA of the CDR3 is TGTGCCAGCAGCGTAGGAGGGCAGGGGGAGCAGTACTTC.

In its sample, this clone was seen a few times. This chain uses TRBV4-1 with TRBJ2-7; TRBD2 matches at 14 bases. V was pared by 0 bases and J by 0 bases, with 1 base of the junction left unmatched. CDR3 length equals 17 residues. Germline values: CDR1 MGHRA, CDR2 YSYEKL. The CDR3 region is CASSQEGLAGASYEQYF. CDR3 nucleotides: TGCGCCAGCAGCCAAGAGGGACTAGCGGGAGCCTCCTACGAGCAGTACTTC.

A remark on this clone: This CDR3 is also generated by other DNA sequences in the sample. The chain has TRBV9 and TRBJ1-1; D gene uncertain. CDR1 and CDR2 from the germline V gene are SGDLS and YYNGEE. CDR3 length: 13 amino acids. The V gene lost 4 bases and the J gene lost 2 bases, with 9 bases spanning the gap. As DNA, the CDR3 is TGTGCCAGCAGCCCCCAACAAAACACTGAAGCTTTCTTT. This codes for CASSPQQNTEAFF.

The rearrangement joins TRBV11-2 to TRBJ1-2, with D unresolved. The CDR3 contains 13 residues. Trimming shortened V by 0 bases and J by 5 bases, and 7 bases separated the two germline ends. Germline CDR1 is SGHAT and CDR2 is FQNNGV. The CDR3 loop is CASSLDNRYGYTF. The CDR3 DNA follows: TGTGCCAGCAGCTTAGATAACCGGTATGGCTACACCTTC.

The rearrangement uses TRBV11-1 and TRBJ2-7; 8 bases map to TRBD1. The CDR3 totals 17 residues. Germline lookup yields CDR1 SGHAT and CDR2 FQDESV (reference sequence). V shed 2 bases, J shed 7 bases, and the junction held 16 bases outside the gene matches. CDR3 sequence (DNA): TGTGCCAGCAGCTTATTAGGCGGGACAGGAGCCCTTGGAGAGCAGTACTTC. It specifies CASSLLGGTGALGEQYF.

This clone was seen more than once but under ten times. This sequence joins TRBV29-1 and TRBJ2-1, with D possibly matching TRBD2 (6 bases). The CDR3 contains 10 residues. V gave up 4 bases and J gave up 9 bases, with 7 bases separating them. The germline V gene has CDR1 SQVTM and CDR2 ANQGSEA. The CDR3 nucleotides read TGCAGCGTTGTAGCGGCTGAGCAGTTCTTC. The encoded protein is CSVVAAEQFF.

V gene TRBV4-2 combines with J gene TRBJ2-1; tentatively, D is TRBD2 (6 bases). Trimming shortened V by 1 base and J by 2 bases, and 15 bases separated the two germline ends. Germline V gene data show CDR1 as LGHNA and CDR2 as YNFKEQ. The CDR3 has 17 amino acids. CDR3 sequence reads: CASSQVGGGTAYNEQFF. The CDR3 DNA reads as TGTGCCAGCAGCCAAGTAGGTGGCGGGACCGCCTACAATGAGCAGTTCTTC.

The genes are TRBV30 and TRBJ1-2; no definite D call. Trimming left V 3 bases short and J 4 bases short, with 12 bases between. The CDR3 sequence is 13 residues long. Germline CDR1 reads GTSNPN; CDR2 reads SVGIG (reference sequence). CDR3 bases: TGTGCCTGGAGACTTAGCCCGGCCTATGGCTACACCTTC. Translation: CAWRLSPAYGYTF.

The V and J genes are TRBV30 and TRBJ2-3, with TRBD2 matching 8 bases. Losses at the gene ends were 0 bases for V and 0 bases for J; bases not matched to a gene: 2. Germline V CDR1 and CDR2: GTSNPN, SVGIG (reference sequence). The CDR3 consists of 15 residues. In DNA, the CDR3 is TGTGCCTGGAGTGTATTAGCGGGAAGCACAGATACGCAGTATTTT. Translated, it gives CAWSVLAGSTDTQYF.

In this sample, this clone turned up a few times. The rearrangement joins TRBV27 to TRBJ2-1, with a weak D call TRBD1 (5 bases). CDR1 is MNHEY and CDR2 is SMNVEV in the germline V gene (reference sequence). Trimming shortened V by 3 bases and J by 7 bases, and 13 bases separated the two germline ends. CDR3 length: 14 amino acids. The CDR3 is CASSFVGVQNEQFF. In nucleotides, the CDR3 is TGTGCCAGCAGTTTTGTAGGGGTTCAGAATGAGCAGTTCTTC.

This clone was seen only a few times. This chain joins TRBV27 and TRBJ1-2, with D possibly TRBD1 on 6 matching bases. Germline V gene data show CDR1 as MNHEY and CDR2 as SMNVEV (reference sequence). This CDR3 has 14 amino acids. V was pared by 4 bases and J by 1 base, with 10 bases between. DNA for the CDR3: TGTGCCAGCAGTTCCGGGGGGCTTAACTATGGCTACACCTTC. Protein: CASSSGGLNYGYTF.

This chain joins TRBV7-9 and TRBJ2-3; D perhaps matches TRBD2 (5 bases). The CDR3 is made up of 15 amino acids. The germline V gene has CDR1 SEHNR and CDR2 FQNEAQ (reference sequence). V was trimmed by 1 base and J by 3 bases, leaving 11 bases between them. The CDR3 here is CASSLVTRGTDTQYF. The CDR3 DNA follows: TGTGCCAGCAGCTTAGTTACGAGAGGGACAGATACGCAGTATTTT.

The chain combines TRBV28 with TRBJ1-1, with a weak D call TRBD1 (5 bases). V shed 4 bases and J shed 0 bases, with 15 bases lying between them. This CDR3 spans 16 amino acids. Germline V gene lookup returns CDR1 MDHEN and CDR2 SYDVKM. The CDR3 coding sequence is TGTGCCAGCAGTTCCCCCAGTACAGGTTTGAACACTGAAGCTTTCTTT. Amino acid sequence: CASSSPSTGLNTEAFF.

The genes are TRBV6-5 and TRBJ2-1; D might be TRBD2 (6 bases). The germline V and J ends were trimmed by 6 bases and 4 bases, with 10 bases remaining between them. There are 13 residues in the CDR3. The germline V gene has CDR1 MNHEY and CDR2 SVGAGI. The CDR3 region has the DNA TGTGCCAGCAGCCCGGGGACTTACAATGAGCAGTTCTTC. It is translated as CASSPGTYNEQFF.

V gene TRBV9 combines with J gene TRBJ2-7; unclear D gene. With 2 bases removed from V and 2 bases from J, the gap between germline ends came to 11 bases. CDR3 size: 14 residues. The germline gives CDR1 SGDLS, CDR2 YYNGEE. The CDR3 protein is CASSVTYRAYEQYF. The CDR3 region has the DNA TGTGCCAGCAGCGTGACCTACAGAGCCTACGAGCAGTACTTC.

This clone was seen a handful of times. The V call is TRBV27, the J call TRBJ2-7, with D perhaps matching TRBD2 (6 bases). Trimming stripped 0 bases from V and 2 bases from J, with 8 bases between. There are 14 residues in the CDR3. CDR1 and CDR2 (germline): MNHEY, SMNVEV (reference sequence). Written as DNA, the CDR3 is TGTGCCAGCAGTTTATCGTCTAGCGCCTACGAGCAGTACTTC. This translates into CASSLSSSAYEQYF.

The chain couples TRBV6-5 to TRBJ1-2; D is ambiguous. The CDR3 covers 14 residues. The germline gives CDR1 MNHEY, CDR2 SVGAGI. Trimming left V 0 bases short and J 8 bases short, with 13 bases between. The CDR3 here is CASSYSLGPGGYTF. The CDR3 coding sequence is TGTGCCAGCAGTTACTCATTGGGCCCTGGCGGCTACACCTTC.

The chain has TRBV11-2 and TRBJ2-1; TRBD2 matches at 11 bases. The V segment lost 3 bases and the J segment 3 bases; nucleotides outside the gene matches: 4. CDR3 length: 16 amino acids. Germline loops: CDR1 SGHAT, CDR2 FQNNGV. The chain's CDR3 is CASSLYLAGGYNEQFF. As DNA, the CDR3 is TGTGCCAGCAGCTTGTACCTAGCGGGGGGCTACAATGAGCAGTTCTTC. Using reference TRBV11-2 and TRBJ2-1 for the parts outside the CDR3, the full variable domain is EAGVAQSPRYKIIEKRQSVAFWCNPISGHATLYWYQQILGQGPKLLIQFQNNGVVDDSQLPKDRFSAERLKGVDSTLKIQPAKLEDSAVYLCASSLYLAGGYNEQFFGPGTRLTVL.